This is a list of T cell receptor beta chains from one sample in a study of blood T cell repertoires in COVID-19. Data came from immunoSEQ multiplex PCR; TCRdb stores just in-frame clones and leaves some out. The sample has around 320,000 clones; 85% are singletons. What was sequenced was peripheral blood. These TCRs come from a human donor in a cohort sampled during active COVID-19. CDR3s include the opening cysteine and the closing phenylalanine or tryptophan. Fields, in order: V gene, clone size, J gene, D gene, CDR3 protein, CDR3 DNA. D genes are given only for firm matches. Expanded clones get a size class; other rows say once, few or many, or leave the size out.

v_call: TRBV28; clone_size: .; j_call: TRBJ2-6; d_call: TRBD1; cdr3_aa: CASRNNPRGQGAGANVLTF; cdr3_nt: TGTGCCAGCAGAAACAACCCAAGGGGACAGGGGGCTGGGGCCAACGTCCTGACTTTC
v_call: TRBV3-1/TRBV3-2; clone_size: .; j_call: TRBJ2-3; d_call: .; cdr3_aa: CASSPGQGSRTDTQYF; cdr3_nt: TGTGCCAGCAGCCCGGGCCAGGGTTCGCGCACAGATACGCAGTATTTT
v_call: TRBV7-9; clone_size: .; j_call: TRBJ1-1; d_call: TRBD1; cdr3_aa: CASSLRGQAEAFF; cdr3_nt: TGTGCCAGCAGCTTAAGGGGGCAGGCTGAAGCTTTCTTT
v_call: TRBV29-1; clone_size: once; j_call: TRBJ2-7; d_call: TRBD2; cdr3_aa: CSVESLADLGDEQYF; cdr3_nt: TGCAGCGTTGAATCGCTAGCGGACCTCGGGGACGAGCAGTACTTC
v_call: TRBV3-1/TRBV3-2; clone_size: .; j_call: TRBJ1-1; d_call: .; cdr3_aa: CASSRRDAEAFF; cdr3_nt: TGTGCCAGCAGCCGCAGGGATGCTGAAGCTTTCTTT
v_call: TRBV18; clone_size: few; j_call: TRBJ1-5; d_call: TRBD1; cdr3_aa: CASSQGQNNQPQHF; cdr3_nt: TGTGCCAGCTCACAGGGACAGAACAATCAGCCCCAGCATTTT
v_call: TRBV7-9; clone_size: .; j_call: TRBJ2-3; d_call: TRBD2; cdr3_aa: CASSSLLAGPLDTQYF; cdr3_nt: TGTGCCAGCAGCTCCCTGCTAGCGGGGCCTCTAGATACGCAGTATTTT
v_call: TRBV27; clone_size: few; j_call: TRBJ2-7; d_call: TRBD1; cdr3_aa: CASSLGTGGGEQYF; cdr3_nt: TGTGCCAGCAGTTTAGGGACAGGGGGTGGCGAGCAGTACTTC
v_call: TRBV19; clone_size: .; j_call: TRBJ2-2; d_call: .; cdr3_aa: CASKNDRTTGELFF; cdr3_nt: TGTGCCAGTAAAAATGACAGGACCACCGGGGAGCTGTTTTTT
v_call: TRBV19; clone_size: .; j_call: TRBJ1-2; d_call: .; cdr3_aa: CASSKGGNHISLYGYTF; cdr3_nt: TGTGCCAGTAGTAAAGGGGGAAATCACATCTCGCTCTATGGCTACACCTTC
v_call: TRBV27; clone_size: .; j_call: TRBJ1-2; d_call: .; cdr3_aa: CASRYPGPRGGYTF; cdr3_nt: TGTGCCAGCAGATACCCCGGGCCTCGGGGTGGCTACACCTTC
v_call: TRBV18; clone_size: .; j_call: TRBJ2-7; d_call: TRBD2; cdr3_aa: CASSPVAGGPYEQYF; cdr3_nt: TGTGCCAGCTCACCAGTAGCGGGGGGCCCCTACGAGCAGTACTTC
v_call: TRBV6-5; clone_size: .; j_call: TRBJ1-1; d_call: TRBD1; cdr3_aa: CASRPAGTGRRAFF; cdr3_nt: TGTGCCAGCAGGCCTGCCGGGACAGGGAGGAGAGCTTTCTTT
v_call: TRBV10-3; clone_size: .; j_call: TRBJ2-2; d_call: TRBD1; cdr3_aa: CAIRGTGKTGELFF; cdr3_nt: TGTGCCATCAGGGGGACAGGGAAGACCGGGGAGCTGTTTTTT
v_call: TRBV29-1; clone_size: .; j_call: TRBJ1-6; d_call: .; cdr3_aa: CSVSEQINSPLHF; cdr3_nt: TGCAGCGTTTCGGAACAGATTAATTCACCCCTCCACTTT
v_call: TRBV19; clone_size: .; j_call: TRBJ2-1; d_call: TRBD1; cdr3_aa: CASSTRGGDEQFF; cdr3_nt: TGTGCCAGTAGTACTAGAGGGGGCGATGAGCAGTTCTTC
v_call: TRBV29-1; clone_size: .; j_call: TRBJ1-1; d_call: TRBD1; cdr3_aa: CSGRNRGGNTEAFF; cdr3_nt: TGCAGCGGCCGGAACAGGGGCGGGAACACTGAAGCTTTCTTT
v_call: TRBV7-9; clone_size: .; j_call: TRBJ1-1; d_call: .; cdr3_aa: CASSPRASDTEAFF; cdr3_nt: TGTGCCAGCAGCCCCAGGGCCAGTGACACTGAAGCTTTCTTT
v_call: TRBV19; clone_size: .; j_call: TRBJ2-1; d_call: TRBD1; cdr3_aa: CAIIFRDRVYNEQFF; cdr3_nt: TGTGCCATAATCTTCCGGGACAGGGTCTACAATGAGCAGTTCTTC
v_call: TRBV19; clone_size: .; j_call: TRBJ2-2; d_call: .; cdr3_aa: CATTYVFTGELFF; cdr3_nt: TGTGCCACGACTTATGTGTTCACCGGGGAGCTGTTTTTT
v_call: TRBV6-1; clone_size: .; j_call: TRBJ2-3; d_call: .; cdr3_aa: CASSERGNTLLF; cdr3_nt: TGTGCCAGCAGTGAAAGAGGGAACACACTATTGTTT
v_call: TRBV5-8; clone_size: .; j_call: TRBJ2-6; d_call: .; cdr3_aa: CASSFYRDWRNSGANVLTF; cdr3_nt: TGTGCCAGCAGCTTTTATAGGGACTGGAGGAACTCTGGGGCCAACGTCCTGACTTTC
v_call: TRBV21-1; clone_size: .; j_call: TRBJ1-5; d_call: .; cdr3_aa: CASINRDNQPQHF; cdr3_nt: TGTGCCAGCATCAACAGGGATAATCAGCCCCAGCATTTT
v_call: TRBV7-9; clone_size: few; j_call: TRBJ2-1; d_call: TRBD1; cdr3_aa: CASLKTGTGEQFF; cdr3_nt: TGTGCCAGCCTTAAGACAGGGACGGGTGAGCAGTTCTTC
v_call: TRBV7-3; clone_size: .; j_call: TRBJ2-5; d_call: TRBD2; cdr3_aa: CASSLNPSGLAKKTQYF; cdr3_nt: TGTGCCAGCAGCTTAAATCCATCGGGACTAGCCAAAAAGACCCAGTACTTC
v_call: TRBV27; clone_size: few; j_call: TRBJ1-6; d_call: .; cdr3_aa: CASSPRTWNSPLHF; cdr3_nt: TGTGCCAGCAGTCCCCGGACTTGGAATTCACCCCTCCACTTT
v_call: TRBV30; clone_size: .; j_call: TRBJ1-1; d_call: .; cdr3_aa: CAWSQGNLIMNTEAFF; cdr3_nt: TGTGCCTGGAGTCAGGGTAACCTGATCATGAACACTGAAGCTTTCTTT
v_call: TRBV15; clone_size: .; j_call: TRBJ1-3; d_call: .; cdr3_aa: CATSRDPGTSGNTIYF; cdr3_nt: TGTGCCACCAGCAGAGACCCAGGTACCTCTGGAAACACCATATATTTT
v_call: TRBV5-1; clone_size: once; j_call: TRBJ1-3; d_call: .; cdr3_aa: CASSLSPHLTGGGNTIYF; cdr3_nt: TGCGCCAGCAGCTTGTCTCCCCACCTGACAGGAGGAGGAAACACCATATATTTT
v_call: TRBV5-6; clone_size: few; j_call: TRBJ1-1; d_call: TRBD1; cdr3_aa: CASRYRGRGTEAFF; cdr3_nt: TGTGCCAGCAGATACAGGGGGCGAGGCACTGAAGCTTTCTTT
v_call: TRBV2; clone_size: .; j_call: TRBJ2-7; d_call: .; cdr3_aa: CASSLRREQYF; cdr3_nt: TGTGCCAGCAGTCTCCGCCGGGAGCAGTACTTC
v_call: TRBV27; clone_size: .; j_call: TRBJ2-3; d_call: .; cdr3_aa: CASSLEADTQYF; cdr3_nt: TGTGCCAGCAGTTTAGAGGCTGATACGCAGTATTTT
v_call: TRBV6-2/TRBV6-3; clone_size: .; j_call: TRBJ1-5; d_call: TRBD1; cdr3_aa: CASSPGTGSPPGNQPQHF; cdr3_nt: TGTGCCAGCAGCCCCGGGACAGGGTCCCCCCCGGGGAATCAGCCCCAGCATTTT
v_call: TRBV25-1; clone_size: .; j_call: TRBJ1-1; d_call: .; cdr3_aa: CASSEPREDTEAFF; cdr3_nt: TGTGCCAGCAGTGAACCCAGGGAGGACACTGAAGCTTTCTTT
v_call: TRBV18; clone_size: .; j_call: TRBJ1-4; d_call: .; cdr3_aa: CASSPTTASEKLFF; cdr3_nt: TGTGCCAGCTCACCAACGACTGCTAGTGAAAAACTGTTTTTT
v_call: TRBV7-6; clone_size: .; j_call: TRBJ2-2; d_call: TRBD2; cdr3_aa: CASSFRLAGTGELFF; cdr3_nt: TGTGCCAGCAGCTTTAGACTAGCGGGCACCGGGGAGCTGTTTTTT